Presented here are 21 T cell receptor beta chains from one specimen sequenced in a study of blood T cell repertoires in COVID-19. Here immunoSEQ multiplex PCR was the method, and the copy in TCRdb shows in-frame clones only, minus some. The table lists 190,000 or so clones, 90% of them singletons, with 0.62% in the top ten. The material sequenced was peripheral blood. These receptors were obtained from a man aged 50-60 years with acute or convalescent COVID-19.

This chain links TRBV6-2 or TRBV6-3 with TRBJ1-1; D is possibly TRBD1 (6 bases). Germline-derived CDR1 and CDR2 are MNHEY and SVGEGT. The CDR3 length is 19 residues. V gave up 2 bases and J gave up 3 bases, with 25 bases separating them. The CDR3 spells CASSYAQPNRAKYDTEAFF. The CDR3 DNA reads TGTGCCAGCAGTTACGCACAGCCCAACAGGGCCAAATACGACACTGAAGCTTTCTTT.

The chain combines TRBV7-3 with TRBJ2-3, with 7 bases identical to TRBD2. Trimming at V came to 5 bases and at J to 0 bases, leaving 14 bases not matched to a gene. Germline values: CDR1 SGHTA, CDR2 FQGTGA. This CDR3 comprises 18 residues. The CDR3 is CASSRGVPGGYSTDTQYF. The CDR3 coding sequence is TGTGCCAGCAGCCGAGGGGTACCGGGAGGATATAGCACAGATACGCAGTATTTT.

This clone appeared once. The chain recombines TRBV29-1 with TRBJ1-2, with 9 bases fitting TRBD1. Germline loops: CDR1 SQVTM, CDR2 ANQGSEA. This CDR3 spans 12 amino acids. The ends lost 7 bases at V and 6 bases at J; junction bases unmatched: 6. DNA for the CDR3: TGCAGCGCAATGGACAGGGGAAATGGCTACACCTTC. Its translation: CSAMDRGNGYTF. The entire variable domain, with the rest obtained from reference TRBV29-1 and TRBJ1-2, is as follows: SAVISQKPSRDICQRGTSLTIQCQVDSQVTMMFWYRQQPGQSLTLIATANQGSEATYESGFVIDKFPISRPNLTFSTLTVSNMSPEDSSIYLCSAMDRGNGYTFGSGTRLTVV.

J is TRBJ2-5 and V is TRBV7-9; D might be TRBD1 (6 bases). CDR1 and CDR2 (germline): SEHNR, FQNEAQ (reference sequence). Between the trimmed V and J ends, which lost 2 bases and 3 bases, there was a span of 13 bases. The CDR3 is 15 amino acids. CDR3 amino acids: CASSLLAGEKETQYF. The CDR3 DNA reads as TGTGCCAGCAGCTTATTGGCAGGGGAAAAAGAGACCCAGTACTTC.

The V and J genes are TRBV7-2 and TRBJ2-3, with 9 bases that match TRBD2. CDR1 is SGHTA, CDR2 FQGNSA, per germline. The CDR3 covers 17 residues. V was clipped by 2 bases and J by 4 bases; unmatched bases: 10. The CDR3 sequence is CASSLFPAGGPADTQYF. CDR3 coding DNA: TGTGCCAGCAGCTTATTTCCAGCGGGAGGTCCCGCAGATACGCAGTATTTT.

The chain uses TRBV6-2 or TRBV6-3 and TRBJ1-6; maybe TRBD1 (5 bases). Per germline, CDR1 MNHEY and CDR2 SVGEGT. The CDR3 covers 16 residues. V shed 2 bases and J shed 4 bases, with 12 bases lying between them. CDR3 DNA: TGTGCCAGCAGTTACGATGCGACAGAATATAATTCACCCCTCCACTTT. Its protein product is CASSYDATEYNSPLHF.

The chain links TRBV7-3 to TRBJ1-3, with TRBD1 as a possible D gene (5 bases). The CDR3 covers 15 residues. Germline loops: CDR1 SGHTA, CDR2 FQGTGA. Trimming took off 6 bases at V and 0 bases at J, with 12 bases between the two ends. CDR3 DNA sequence: TGTGCCAGCAGTCAGTCAGGGCGCTCTGGAAACACCATATATTTT. It codes for CASSQSGRSGNTIYF.

This clone was observed once. The chain combines TRBV6-5 with TRBJ2-5, with 10 bases fitting TRBD1. CDR1 is MNHEY, CDR2 SVGAGI, per germline. V shed 4 bases, J shed 5 bases, and the junction held 7 bases outside the gene matches. The CDR3 has 15 residues. This CDR3 is CASSLSGQGFETQYF. CDR3 DNA: TGTGCCAGCAGTTTGTCGGGACAGGGGTTCGAGACCCAGTACTTC.

The chain is built from TRBV4-2 and TRBJ2-7; TRBD2 matches at 8 bases. This CDR3 contains 18 residues. Per germline, CDR1 LGHNA and CDR2 YNFKEQ. The V and J ends lost 1 base and 2 bases, in that order; junction bases with no gene match: 13. CDR3 sequence (DNA): TGTGCCAGCAGCCAAGCGGGATTAGCGGGATTTCTCGCCTACGAGCAGTACTTC. Amino acid sequence: CASSQAGLAGFLAYEQYF.

This clone came up a few times. The chain couples TRBV4-2 to TRBJ2-3, with 13 nucleotides matching TRBD2. There are 17 residues in the CDR3. V trimming: 3 bases; J trimming: 1 base; junction bases outside the gene matches: 4. Germline V gene lookup returns CDR1 LGHNA and CDR2 YNFKEQ. This chain's CDR3 is CASSHGTSGERTDTQYF. The CDR3 coding sequence is TGTGCCAGCAGCCATGGGACTAGCGGGGAACGCACAGATACGCAGTATTTT.

This clone was counted once. The chain has TRBV12-3 or TRBV12-4 and TRBJ2-1, with D tentatively TRBD1 (5 bases). V dropped 8 bases and J dropped 1 base, with 6 bases sitting between them. The CDR3 contains 12 residues. The CDR3 spells CASGASYNEQFF. The CDR3 DNA follows: TGTGCCAGCGGGGCTTCCTACAATGAGCAGTTCTTC.

There are a few counts of this clone. The rearrangement links TRBV19 to TRBJ1-2; D gene unclear. Germline V gene data show CDR1 as LNHDA and CDR2 as SQIVND (reference sequence). V lost 3 bases, J lost 0 bases, and 23 bases lay in between. The length of the CDR3 is 19 residues. The CDR3 loop is CASSIGRRQRRSANYGYTF. In DNA, the CDR3 is TGTGCCAGTAGTATTGGAAGACGCCAGCGGCGCAGTGCTAACTATGGCTACACCTTC.

The V gene is TRBV1, the J gene TRBJ1-4. TRBV1 is a known pseudogene. There are 14 residues in the CDR3. The CDR3 here is CTSSQGGRRWKLFF. The DNA of the CDR3 is TGCACCAGCAGCCAAGGCGGGCGGAGGTGGAAACTGTTTTTT.

The chain has TRBV5-1 and TRBJ2-3; the match to TRBD1 covers 9 bases. This CDR3 is built from 15 residues. J gave up 5 bases and V 2 bases, and 6 bases lay outside the gene matches. Germline lookup yields CDR1 SGHRS and CDR2 YFSETQ. CDR3 nucleotide sequence: TGCGCCAGCAGCTTCGGGACAGGGAAAGGAGATACGCAGTATTTT. Protein: CASSFGTGKGDTQYF.

This chain links TRBV29-1 with TRBJ1-3, with 8 bases identical to TRBD1. V was pared by 7 bases and J by 2 bases, with 7 bases of the junction left unmatched. The length of the CDR3 is 14 residues. CDR1 and CDR2 (germline): SQVTM, ANQGSEA. CDR3 bases: TGCAGCGGGAAAAGACAGGGGCCTGGAAACACCATATATTTT. This codes for CSGKRQGPGNTIYF.

This clone was detected once. V is TRBV6-2 or TRBV6-3 and J is TRBJ1-1; D ambiguous. The CDR3 loop spans 16 amino acids. Germline V lookup: CDR1 MNHEY, CDR2 SVGEGT. The germline V and J ends were trimmed by 0 bases and 4 bases, with 15 bases remaining between them. CDR3 region: CASSYSTRTPITEAFF. The CDR3 DNA reads as TGTGCCAGCAGTTACTCGACCAGGACTCCCATCACTGAAGCTTTCTTT.

This sequence joins TRBV5-6 and TRBJ2-1; D may be TRBD2 (5 bases). The length of the CDR3 is 15 residues. V was shortened by 4 bases and J by 9 bases, with 20 bases between the two germline ends. Germline CDR1 SGHDT, CDR2 YYEEEE. The CDR3 reads CASSMFGGSFGEQFF. CDR3 DNA: TGTGCCAGCAGCATGTTCGGAGGTTCGTTCGGTGAGCAGTTCTTC.

This clone was detected only once. This chain joins TRBV2 and TRBJ1-4, with 11 bases lining up with TRBD1. Per germline, CDR1 SNHLY and CDR2 FYNNEI. This CDR3 is 14 amino acids long. V lost 5 bases and J lost 7; bases outside the gene matches: 3. CDR3 residues: CASSWTGGGEKLFF. The CDR3 nucleotides read TGTGCCAGCAGTTGGACAGGGGGCGGTGAAAAACTGTTTTTT.

This clone appeared a single time. The rearrangement uses TRBV2 and TRBJ1-4, with D hard to call. This CDR3 has 13 amino acids. Looked up from germline, CDR1 is SNHLY and CDR2 is FYNNEI. The V end was cut by 5 bases, the J end by 10 bases, with 14 bases between. CDR3 in amino acids: CASSWAARGKLFF. The CDR3 bases are TGTGCCAGCAGTTGGGCGGCGCGGGGAAAACTGTTTTTT.

This clone has a single count. This chain connects TRBV19 to TRBJ2-1, with D uncertain. V lost 3 bases and J lost 6, with 6 bases in between. CDR1 and CDR2 (germline): LNHDA, SQIVND (reference sequence). CDR3 length: 12 amino acids. CDR3 bases: TGTGCCAGTAGTATCCGTTTCAATGAGCAGTTCTTC. Protein product: CASSIRFNEQFF. The full variable domain, completed using reference TRBV19 and TRBJ2-1, is DGGITQSPKYLFRKEGQNVTLSCEQNLNHDAMYWYRQDPGQGLRLIYYSQIVNDFQKGDIAEGYSVSREKKESFPLTVTSAQKNPTAFYLCASSIRFNEQFFGPGTRLTVL.

This clone was found a few times. V is TRBV9 and J is TRBJ1-1, with 9 bases that match TRBD1. Germline V gene sequence: CDR1 SGDLS, CDR2 YYNGEE. The CDR3 covers 16 residues. The V gene end was trimmed by 0 bases and the J gene end by 4 bases; junction bases not matched to a gene: 7. The CDR3: CASSVGGTGGGTEAFF. CDR3 nucleotides: TGTGCCAGCAGCGTAGGAGGAACAGGGGGCGGCACTGAAGCTTTCTTT.